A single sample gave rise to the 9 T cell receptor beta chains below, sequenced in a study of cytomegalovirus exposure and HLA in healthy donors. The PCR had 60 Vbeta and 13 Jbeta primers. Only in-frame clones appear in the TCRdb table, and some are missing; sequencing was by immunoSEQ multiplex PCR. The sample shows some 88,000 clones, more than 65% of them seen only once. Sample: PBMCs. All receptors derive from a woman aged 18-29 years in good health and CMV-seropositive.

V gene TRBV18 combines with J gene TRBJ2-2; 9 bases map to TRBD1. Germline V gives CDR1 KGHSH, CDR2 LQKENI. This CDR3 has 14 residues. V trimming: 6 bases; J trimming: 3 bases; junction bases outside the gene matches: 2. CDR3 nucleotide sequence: TGTGCCAGCTCGCGGGACAGGGACACCGGGGAGCTGTTTTTT. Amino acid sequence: CASSRDRDTGELFF.

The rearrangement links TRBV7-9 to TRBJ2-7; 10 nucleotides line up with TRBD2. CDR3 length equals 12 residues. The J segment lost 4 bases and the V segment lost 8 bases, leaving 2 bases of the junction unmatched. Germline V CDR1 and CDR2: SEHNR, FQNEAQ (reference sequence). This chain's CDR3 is CASLAGGYEQYF. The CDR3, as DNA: TGTGCCAGCTTAGCGGGAGGATACGAGCAGTACTTC.

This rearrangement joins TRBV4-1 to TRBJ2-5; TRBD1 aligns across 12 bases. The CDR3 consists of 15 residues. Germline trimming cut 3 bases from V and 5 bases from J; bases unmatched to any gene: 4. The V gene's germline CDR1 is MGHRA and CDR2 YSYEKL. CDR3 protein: CASSHGTGGAETQYF. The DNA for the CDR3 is TGCGCCAGCAGCCACGGGACAGGGGGCGCTGAGACCCAGTACTTC.

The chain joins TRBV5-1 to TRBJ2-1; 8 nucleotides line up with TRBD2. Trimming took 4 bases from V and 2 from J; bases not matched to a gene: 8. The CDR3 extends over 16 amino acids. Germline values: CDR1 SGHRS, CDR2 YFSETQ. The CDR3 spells CASSPGGGGAYNEQFF. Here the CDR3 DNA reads TGCGCCAGCAGCCCGGGGGGGGGAGGGGCCTACAATGAGCAGTTCTTC.

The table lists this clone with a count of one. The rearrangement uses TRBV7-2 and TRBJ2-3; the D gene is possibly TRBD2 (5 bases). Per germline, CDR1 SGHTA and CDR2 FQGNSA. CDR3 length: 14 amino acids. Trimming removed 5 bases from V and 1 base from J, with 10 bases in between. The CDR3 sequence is CASSIPLGTDTQYF. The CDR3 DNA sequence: TGTGCCAGCAGCATCCCACTAGGCACAGATACGCAGTATTTT.

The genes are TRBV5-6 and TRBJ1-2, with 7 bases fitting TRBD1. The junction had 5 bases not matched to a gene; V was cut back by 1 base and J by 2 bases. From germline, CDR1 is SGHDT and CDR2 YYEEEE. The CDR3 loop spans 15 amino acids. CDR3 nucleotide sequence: TGTGCCAGCAGCTTGCGCTGGGACAGCAACTATGGCTACACCTTC. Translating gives CASSLRWDSNYGYTF.

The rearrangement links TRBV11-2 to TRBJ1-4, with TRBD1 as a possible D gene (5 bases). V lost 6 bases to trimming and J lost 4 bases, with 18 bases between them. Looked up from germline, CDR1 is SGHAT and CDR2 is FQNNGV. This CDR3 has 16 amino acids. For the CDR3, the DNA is TGTGCCAGCAGTCTATTACCGGACACCTTTAATGAAAAACTGTTTTTT. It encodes CASSLLPDTFNEKLFF.

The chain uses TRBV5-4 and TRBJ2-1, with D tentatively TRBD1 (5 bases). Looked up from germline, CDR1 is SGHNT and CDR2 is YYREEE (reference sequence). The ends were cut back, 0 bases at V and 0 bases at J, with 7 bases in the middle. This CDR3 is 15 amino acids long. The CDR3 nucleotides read TGTGCCAGCAGCTTGGGGGGCCGCTCCTACAATGAGCAGTTCTTC. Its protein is CASSLGGRSYNEQFF.

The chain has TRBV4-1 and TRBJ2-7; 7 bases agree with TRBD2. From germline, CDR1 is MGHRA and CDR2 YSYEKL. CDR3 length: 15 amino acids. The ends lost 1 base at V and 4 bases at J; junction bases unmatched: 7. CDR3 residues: CASSQGWLAVYEQYF. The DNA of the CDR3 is TGCGCCAGCAGCCAAGGGTGGCTAGCGGTGTACGAGCAGTACTTC.